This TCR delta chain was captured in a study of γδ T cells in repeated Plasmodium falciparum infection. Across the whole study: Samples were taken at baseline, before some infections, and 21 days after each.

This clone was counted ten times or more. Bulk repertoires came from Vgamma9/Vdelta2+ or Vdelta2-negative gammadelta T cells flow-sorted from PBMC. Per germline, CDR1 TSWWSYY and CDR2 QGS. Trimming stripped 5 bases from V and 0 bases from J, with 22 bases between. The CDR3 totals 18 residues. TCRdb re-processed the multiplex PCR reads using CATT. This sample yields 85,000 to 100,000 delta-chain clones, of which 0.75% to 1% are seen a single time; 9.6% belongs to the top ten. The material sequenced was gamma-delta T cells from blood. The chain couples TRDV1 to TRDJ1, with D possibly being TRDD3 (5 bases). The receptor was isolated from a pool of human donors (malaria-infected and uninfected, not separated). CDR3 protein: CALGIEGGHPQYTDKLIF. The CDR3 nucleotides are TGTGCTCTTGGGATAGAAGGGGGTCACCCCCAGTACACCGATAAACTCATCTTT.